This TCR beta chain was recovered during a study of spatial heterogeneity in lung cancer. Study-wide background: Beta-chain sequences consistently outnumbered alpha-chain sequences in detection.

Time point reported: blood at routine non-recurrence follow-up after resection. Frozen PBMC, nontumor lung or tumor provided whole RNA, which was sequenced unsorted. This clonotype was picked up many times. Germline values: CDR1 LNHDA, CDR2 SQIVND (reference sequence). This CDR3 has 14 residues. The V end was cut by 9 bases, the J end by 1 base, with 14 bases between. On each TCR cDNA molecule, a unique molecular identifier was present. TCRdb recomputed calls from the 5' RACE reads with MiXCR, one row per CDR3 protein. The sample carries roughly 71,000 distinct CDR3 sequences, roughly 8.9% recorded once.

This chain connects TRBV19 to TRBJ2-3, with unresolved D. Sample: PBMCs, taken at follow-up. The TCR was taken from a female donor with early-stage non-small cell lung cancer. The CDR3: CASSTWVGTDTQYF. The CDR3 DNA reads TGTGCCAGCTCCACTTGGGTTGGCACAGATACGCAGTATTTT.